This record concerns one T cell receptor beta chain sequence. Antigen: not known. These data belong to a study of T cells after posttransplantation cyclophosphamide. Sequencing was performed with immunoSEQ multiplex PCR; in TCRdb, only in-frame clones are kept and a portion is missing. Of 50,000 to 60,000 clones listed, approximately 94% are singletons. Study-level points and caveats: TRB clonality was highly associated with recipient CMV seropositivity and reactivation. Later blood repertoires were often dominated by clones from the donor CD8+ memory compartment.

Trimming left V 4 bases short and J 1 base short, with 10 bases between. Germline CDR1 LGHNA, CDR2 YSLEER. This CDR3 is 14 amino acids long. This TCR was recovered from a woman under 40 in good health and a related stem cell transplant donor. Source material: PBMCs. The genes are TRBV4-3 and TRBJ1-1; possible D gene TRBD1, 6 bases. The CDR3 DNA follows: TGCGCCAGCAGCCGACAGGAGACGAACACTGAAGCTTTCTTT. This gives the protein CASSRQETNTEAFF.